This T cell receptor beta chain appears in the sequencing data of a study of OX40 agonist ivuxolimab in advanced cancers. General study points: CD8+ T cells were the subset that, on average, had more expanded clones than CD4+.

Note on this clone: Antigen specificity is unknown.

Profiled with immunoSEQ multiplex PCR; TCRdb holds only in-frame clones, not every one. Here the sample spans around 70,000 clones, about 82% being singletons. The source was CD4+ or CD8+ T cells sorted from blood, collected in a trial of the OX40 agonist ivuxolimab. The source of this sequence is an adult with an advanced solid tumor such as melanoma, head and neck, liver or kidney cancer.

In nucleotides, the CDR3 is TGTGCCAGCAGCAGACGGGGCGGGGAGCTGTTTTTT. Its translation: CASSRRGGELFF. V usage is TRBV27 and J usage is TRBJ2-2; the D gene is possibly TRBD2 (5 bases). CDR1 is MNHEY and CDR2 is SMNVEV in the germline V gene (reference sequence). This CDR3 contains 12 residues. V was pared by 6 bases and J by 7 bases, with 9 bases between.